This entry describes one T cell receptor (beta chain). The record originates from a study of blood T cell repertoires in COVID-19. The protocol was immunoSEQ multiplex PCR, while the TCRdb copy is restricted to in-frame clones and leaves out a portion. The sample lists roughly 77,000 clones, about 90% occurring once. The V and J ends lost 2 bases and 4 bases respectively, with 12 bases between them. This CDR3 has 15 residues. Germline V gives CDR1 SGDLS, CDR2 YYNGEE. V is TRBV9 and J is TRBJ2-2, with a possible D match to TRBD1 (6 bases). Sequences were obtained from peripheral blood. This TCR came from a man aged 45-65 years with active COVID-19. The CDR3 here is CASSVGHFFTGELFF. The CDR3 DNA follows: TGTGCCAGCAGCGTGGGACACTTTTTCACCGGGGAGCTGTTTTTT. Combining the CDR3 with reference TRBV9 and TRBJ2-2 gives the whole variable domain DSGVTQTPKHLITATGQRVTLRCSPRSGDLSVYWYQQSLDQGLQFLIQYYNGEERAKGNILERFSAQQFPDLHSELNLSSLELGDSALYFCASSVGHFFTGELFFGEGSRLTVL.